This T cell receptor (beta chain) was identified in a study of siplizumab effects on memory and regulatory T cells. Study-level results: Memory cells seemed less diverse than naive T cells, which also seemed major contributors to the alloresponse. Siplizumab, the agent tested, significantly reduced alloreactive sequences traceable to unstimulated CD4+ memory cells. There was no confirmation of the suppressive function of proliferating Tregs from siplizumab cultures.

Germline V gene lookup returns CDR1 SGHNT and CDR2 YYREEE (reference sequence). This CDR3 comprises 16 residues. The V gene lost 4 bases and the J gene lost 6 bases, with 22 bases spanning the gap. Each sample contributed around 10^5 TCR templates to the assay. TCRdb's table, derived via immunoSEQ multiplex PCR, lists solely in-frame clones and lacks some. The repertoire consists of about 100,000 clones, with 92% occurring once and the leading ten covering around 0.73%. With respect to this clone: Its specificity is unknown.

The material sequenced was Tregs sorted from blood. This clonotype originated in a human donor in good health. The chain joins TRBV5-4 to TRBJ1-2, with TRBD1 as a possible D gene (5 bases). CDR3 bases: TGTGCCAGCAGCCCCCGAGGGGCGTTAGGGTTTGATGGCTACACCTTC. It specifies CASSPRGALGFDGYTF.